These T cell receptor beta chains were read from a single sample in a study of human T cells and chemical hapten exposure. TCRdb used MiXCR to reprocess the RACE reads, holding one entry per CDR3 protein. The repertoire holds 300,000 to 400,000 distinct CDR3 sequences, with 5.1% as singletons. Sample: whole blood, taken in connection with sensitization to the hapten diphenylcyclopropenone (DPC). Source of these receptors: a woman aged 45-65 years with alopecia areata. Some clones in this sample may be carry-over from other donors' samples. The CDR3 runs from the conserved cysteine through the conserved F or W. A D gene is named only where the DNA matches it firmly.

v_call	d_call	j_call	cdr3_aa
TRBV13	-	TRBJ1-1	CASSLLRQEVGTEAFF
TRBV28	-	TRBJ2-7	CASRPGHSTYYEQYF
TRBV11-2	TRBD2	TRBJ2-1	CASSLSIAGGLYNEQFF
TRBV5-1	-	TRBJ2-7	CASSSRPPTGPHYEQYF
TRBV5-5	TRBD1	TRBJ2-2	CASSPRGSGGTGELFF
TRBV7-2	TRBD1	TRBJ2-5	CASSWGTGVQETQYF
TRBV4-3	-	TRBJ2-1	CASSQEYYNEQFF
TRBV6-1	-	TRBJ1-4	CASTKGGADRLATNEKLFF
TRBV6-2/TRBV6-3	-	TRBJ1-5	CASSPRGRGPNQPQHF
TRBV7-7	-	TRBJ1-1	CASSTQEGTEAFF
TRBV4-2	TRBD1	TRBJ2-1	CASSHRQGDEQFF
TRBV3-1	-	TRBJ1-5	CASSQRHGNQPQHF
TRBV4-1	TRBD1	TRBJ1-1	CASSRGQFEAFF
TRBV10-2	-	TRBJ2-3	CASSAQDPDTQYF
TRBV3-1	TRBD2	TRBJ2-1	CASSQSRGGPAYNEQFF
TRBV7-2	-	TRBJ2-3	CASSPTGSTDTRYF
TRBV6-5	TRBD1	TRBJ2-3	CASRESTGYTDTQYF
TRBV6-2/TRBV6-3	TRBD1	TRBJ2-2	CASSYPTGQGKNGELFF
TRBV24-1	TRBD1	TRBJ2-1	CAASDPTGVPGNEQFF
TRBV5-1	-	TRBJ1-1	CASSADSDEAFF
TRBV12-3/TRBV12-4	-	TRBJ1-6	CASSLGSLGNSPLHF
TRBV5-1	TRBD1	TRBJ2-4	CASSPARQGAIVQYF
TRBV7-9	-	TRBJ2-7	CASSLGTRYEQYF
TRBV6-5	-	TRBJ2-3	CASSYSITGGGTDTQYF
TRBV29-1	-	TRBJ1-2	CSVEGEDYGYTF
TRBV6-6	-	TRBJ2-3	CASRPGGVGTDTQYF
TRBV12-3/TRBV12-4	-	TRBJ2-1	CASSLGEWDEQFF
TRBV6-2/TRBV6-3	TRBD1	TRBJ1-2	CASSWSLNRGQSYGYTF
TRBV28	TRBD1	TRBJ2-1	CASSVPGQGINEQFF
TRBV2	TRBD1	TRBJ2-7	CASRPPRDRGQQYF
TRBV29-1	-	TRBJ1-5	CSVTQTDSNQPQHF
TRBV6-2/TRBV6-3	-	TRBJ2-1	CASSSRSGEQFF
TRBV11-1	-	TRBJ2-3	CASSSSSQGGGTDTQYF
TRBV4-1	TRBD1	TRBJ1-1	CASSLYPGQANTEAFF
TRBV5-1	-	TRBJ2-3	CASRVRGSPDTQYF
TRBV29-1	-	TRBJ1-1	CSVDAPGTFNTEAFF
TRBV12-3/TRBV12-4	TRBD1	TRBJ1-1	CASRKGTGGMNTEAFF
TRBV20-1	TRBD1	TRBJ2-5	CSAPGQGKNWETQYF
TRBV5-1	TRBD2	TRBJ2-3	CATRPGLAGSDTQYF
TRBV6-5	TRBD1	TRBJ2-5	CASSWTGAYQETQYF
TRBV7-6	-	TRBJ2-5	CASSLLRGETQYF
TRBV30	-	TRBJ1-1	CAWSTPSLVDTEAFF
TRBV25-1	-	TRBJ2-7	CASSETGKTREQYF
TRBV5-1	-	TRBJ2-3	CASSLFSGSTDTQYF
TRBV24-1	TRBD1	TRBJ2-5	CATSDSGQGGETQYF
TRBV20-1	-	TRBJ1-1	CSPGGQTNTEAFF
TRBV21-1	-	TRBJ1-1	CASPSLGRTEAFF
TRBV3-1	-	TRBJ1-2	CASSQEGGVTNYGYTF
TRBV20-1	-	TRBJ2-3	CSAERPPRRGWADTQYF
TRBV12-5	-	TRBJ1-2	CASAPSGRPSGYTF
TRBV27	-	TRBJ1-1	CASSLSMNTEAFF
TRBV27	-	TRBJ2-5	CASSLRGPRGETQYF
TRBV7-7	-	TRBJ2-3	CASSTAPPDTQYF